This passage covers 28 T cell receptor beta chains from one sample sequenced in a study of STAT5B mutations in CD4+ large granular lymphocyte leukemia. The method was immunoSEQ multiplex PCR; TCRdb's version includes in-frame clones alone and lacks a portion of them. The sample gives over 35,000 clones, approximately 85% of which show up once; under 1.5% is in the top ten. The source material was CD4+ T cells from blood buffy coats. Receptor source: a human donor in good health.

This clone was seen a few times. The chain employs TRBV28 and TRBJ1-2; TRBD1 agrees at 10 bases. Germline trimming cut 6 bases from V and 6 bases from J; bases unmatched to any gene: 10. This CDR3 region has 15 residues. Looked up from germline, CDR1 is MDHEN and CDR2 is SYDVKM. The CDR3 DNA is TGTGCCAGCAGCCGGCTCGGACAGGGGGTCGATGGCTACACCTTC. This encodes CASSRLGQGVDGYTF.

The chain employs TRBV6-5 and TRBJ2-1; 8 bases align to TRBD2. V trimming: 4 bases; J trimming: 5 bases; junction bases outside the gene matches: 7. The CDR3 has 15 amino acids. Germline assignment: CDR1 MNHEY and CDR2 SVGAGI. Here the CDR3 DNA reads TGTGCCAGCAGTTTCGGGGGGGCGGGCAACAATGAGCAGTTCTTC. It yields the protein CASSFGGAGNNEQFF.

This rearrangement joins TRBV29-1 to TRBJ2-3; weak D call: TRBD2 (6 bases). Deletions cut 6 bases from V and 4 bases from J, with 8 bases between. The CDR3 is made up of 11 amino acids. CDR1 is SQVTM, CDR2 ANQGSEA, per germline. CDR3 sequence reads: CSVRDADTQYF. The CDR3 DNA reads TGCAGCGTGCGGGACGCAGATACGCAGTATTTT.

The chain is built from TRBV6-1 and TRBJ2-5; tentatively, D is TRBD1 or TRBD2 (5 bases each). The V gene's germline CDR1 is MNHNS and CDR2 SASEGT. This CDR3 comprises 17 residues. V was shortened by 1 base and J by 1 base, with 16 bases between the two germline ends. CDR3 coding DNA: TGTGCCAGCAGTGAAGTCCGAGGGTCCGGGGCCCAAGAGACCCAGTACTTC. Its protein is CASSEVRGSGAQETQYF.

J is TRBJ1-1 and V is TRBV7-3; 10 bases are shared with TRBD1. The CDR3 has 14 residues. Germline CDR1 and CDR2: SGHTA and FQGTGA. V gave up 4 bases and J gave up 7 bases; unmatched junction bases: 6. DNA for the CDR3: TGTGCCAGCAGCTCGGGACAGGGGACTAATGAAGCTTTCTTT. This codes for CASSSGQGTNEAFF.

The chain links TRBV5-1 to TRBJ1-2; D uncertain. The germline gives CDR1 SGHRS, CDR2 YFSETQ. The CDR3 length is 13 residues. V was clipped by 0 bases and J by 4 bases, with 7 bases between them. In DNA form, the CDR3 reads TGCGCCAGCAGCTTGGAGGTGACCTATGGCTACACCTTC. This codes for CASSLEVTYGYTF.

The rearrangement joins TRBV6-6 to TRBJ2-5, with a weak D call TRBD2 (6 bases). Germline V lookup: CDR1 MNHNY, CDR2 SVGAGI (reference sequence). The CDR3 length is 14 residues. Trimming cost V 5 bases and J 1 base, with 11 bases left between them. CDR3 nucleotide sequence: TGTGCCAGCAGTCTCCGGGACTCCCAAGAGACCCAGTACTTC. As protein: CASSLRDSQETQYF.

The chain uses TRBV5-8 and TRBJ1-2; D not resolved. With 2 bases removed from V and 6 bases from J, the gap between germline ends came to 8 bases. Germline V gives CDR1 SGHTS, CDR2 YDEGEE. The CDR3 extends over 12 amino acids. CDR3 amino acids: CASSLRLHGYTF. CDR3 in DNA: TGTGCCAGCAGCTTACGACTCCATGGCTACACCTTC.

The chain has TRBV5-1 and TRBJ1-4, with D possibly TRBD1 on 6 matching bases. Germline V lookup: CDR1 SGHRS, CDR2 YFSETQ. CDR3 length: 17 residues. Trimming shortened V by 3 bases and J by 5 bases, and 20 bases separated the two germline ends. DNA for the CDR3: TGCGCCAGCAGCTCAGCTTTGAGGACAGCCCCAAATGAAAAACTGTTTTTT. This codes for CASSSALRTAPNEKLFF.

This clone was picked up a small number of times. The chain has TRBV25-1 and TRBJ1-2; perhaps TRBD1 as D (6 bases). This CDR3 region has 14 residues. Germline CDR1 is MGHDK and CDR2 is SYGVNS. Deletions cut 5 bases from V and 8 bases from J, with 18 bases between. This CDR3 is CASSSAGEVGGYTF. The DNA of the CDR3 is TGTGCCAGCAGTTCCGCAGGGGAGGTCGGGGGCTACACCTTC.

This chain connects TRBV11-3 to TRBJ2-2; perhaps TRBD2 as D (5 bases). The V end lost 1 base, the J end lost 5 bases, and 8 bases lay between the germline ends. This CDR3 region has 14 residues. Germline V gives CDR1 SGHNT, CDR2 YENEEA. The CDR3 coding sequence is TGTGCCAGCAGCTTAGTTCGGGATACCGGGGAGCTGTTTTTT. Encoded protein: CASSLVRDTGELFF.

V and J are TRBV7-3 and TRBJ2-5, with 7 bases that match TRBD2. The ends lost 5 bases at V and 5 bases at J; junction bases unmatched: 11. This CDR3 is 15 amino acids long. Germline CDR1 and CDR2: SGHTA and FQGTGA. The CDR3 sequence is CASSPMGAGYETQYF. The CDR3 bases are TGTGCCAGCAGCCCCATGGGAGCGGGGTATGAGACCCAGTACTTC.

V usage is TRBV29-1 and J usage is TRBJ1-2, with 8 bases identical to TRBD1. Germline V gene data show CDR1 as SQVTM and CDR2 as ANQGSEA. The CDR3 is 12 residues long. The V gene end was trimmed by 5 bases and the J gene end by 2 bases; junction bases not matched to a gene: 1. CDR3 sequence (DNA): TGCAGCGTTCGGACAGGGAACTATGGCTACACCTTC. It specifies CSVRTGNYGYTF.

The J gene is TRBJ2-3, the V gene TRBV2; 9 bases line up with TRBD2. In germline, CDR1 is SNHLY, CDR2 FYNNEI. V shed 3 bases, J shed 3 bases, and the junction held 1 base outside the gene matches. The CDR3 length is 14 residues. CDR3 bases: TGTGCCAGCAGTGACCTAGCGGGGACAGATACGCAGTATTTT. It is translated as CASSDLAGTDTQYF.

This chain joins TRBV29-1 and TRBJ1-1, with TRBD1 as a possible D gene (5 bases). CDR1 is SQVTM and CDR2 is ANQGSEA in the germline V gene. The CDR3 has 10 residues. CDR3 region: CAGGNTEAFF. CDR3 DNA: TGCGCGGGGGGGAACACTGAAGCTTTCTTT.

The rearrangement links TRBV19 to TRBJ2-3; D not certain. The CDR3 sequence is 14 residues long. Germline assignment: CDR1 LNHDA and CDR2 SQIVND (reference sequence). Trimming took 7 bases from V and 1 from J, leaving 12 bases between them. The CDR3 loop reads CASNLRFGTDTQYF. CDR3 sequence (DNA): TGTGCCAGTAACCTTCGTTTTGGCACAGATACGCAGTATTTT.

The V and J genes are TRBV11-2 and TRBJ2-7, with TRBD1 identical over 7 bases. This CDR3 region has 14 residues. J gave up 3 bases and V 3 bases, and 5 bases lay outside the gene matches. Per the germline V gene, CDR1 is SGHAT and CDR2 is FQNNGV. The CDR3 sequence is CASSFRAGGYEQYF. CDR3 coding DNA: TGTGCCAGCAGCTTTAGGGCAGGGGGCTACGAGCAGTACTTC.

The gene calls are TRBV9 and TRBJ1-1; no clear D gene. Trimming took 3 bases from V and 4 from J, leaving 13 bases between them. The CDR3 extends over 14 amino acids. The germline CDR1 and CDR2 sequences are SGDLS and YYNGEE. CDR3 bases: TGTGCCAGCAGCGAAGTATCTGAGAGCACTGAAGCTTTCTTT. This translates into CASSEVSESTEAFF.

The chain uses TRBV18 and TRBJ2-3; 10 bases fit TRBD2. With 3 bases clipped from V and 1 base from J, the junction kept 7 bases outside the gene matches. This CDR3 is 17 amino acids long. Germline V lookup: CDR1 KGHSH, CDR2 LQKENI. CDR3 in DNA: TGTGCCAGCTCACCCCCTTTAGCGGGAGGTCGCACAGATACGCAGTATTTT. Its translation: CASSPPLAGGRTDTQYF.

This chain uses TRBV7-9 with TRBJ1-3, with D perhaps matching TRBD1 (5 bases). Germline loops: CDR1 SEHNR, CDR2 FQNEAQ (reference sequence). The CDR3 is 15 residues long. Trimming pared 9 bases from V and 0 bases from J, leaving 15 bases between. The CDR3 spells CASYTTGGSGNTIYF. The CDR3, as DNA: TGTGCCAGTTACACAACGGGGGGCTCTGGAAACACCATATATTTT.

The chain couples TRBV5-8 to TRBJ2-7; D is possibly TRBD1 (6 bases). The CDR3 runs 13 residues. V dropped 1 base and J dropped 2 bases, with 7 bases sitting between them. The germline V gene encodes CDR1 SGHTS and CDR2 YDEGEE. This chain's CDR3 is CASSLTGTYEQYF. The CDR3 coding sequence is TGTGCCAGCAGCTTGACAGGGACCTACGAGCAGTACTTC.

The V call is TRBV25-1, the J call TRBJ2-5; D possibly matches TRBD1 or TRBD2 (5 bases each). This CDR3 contains 14 residues. Deletions cut 2 bases from V and 5 bases from J, with 12 bases between. Germline V gene lookup returns CDR1 MGHDK and CDR2 SYGVNS. The CDR3 nucleotides read TGTGCCAGCAGTGAACCGGGACCTCGGGAGACCCAGTACTTC. Protein: CASSEPGPRETQYF.

Concerning this clone: The DNA is omitted, as the CDR3 cannot be located on it reliably, and the CDR3 follows TCRdb's listing. CDR3 sequence: CASSFGPGSSYEQYF. The chain carries TRBV5-5 and TRBJ2-7; the table's D call of TRBD1 was not tested on the DNA. Germline V gene sequence: CDR1 SGHKS, CDR2 YYEKEE (reference sequence). The CDR3 numbers 15 amino acids, ends counted.

This clone came up once. The V and J genes are TRBV6-1 and TRBJ1-4; D perhaps matches TRBD1 (5 bases). This CDR3 is built from 18 residues. Trimming stripped 3 bases from V and 0 bases from J, with 17 bases between. Germline-derived CDR1 and CDR2 are MNHNS and SASEGT. The CDR3 protein is CASSEPGVSAATNEKLFF. As DNA, the CDR3 is TGTGCCAGCAGTGAGCCGGGGGTTAGCGCAGCAACTAATGAAAAACTGTTTTTT.

The V call is TRBV18, the J call TRBJ2-7; D unclear. The CDR3 length is 14 residues. Per the germline V gene, CDR1 is KGHSH and CDR2 is LQKENI. V lost 0 bases to trimming and J lost 1 base, with 7 bases between them. The CDR3 here is CASSPPARSYEQYF. The CDR3 nucleotides read TGTGCCAGCTCACCACCTGCCCGTTCCTACGAGCAGTACTTC. The variable domain in full, with the rest retrieved from reference TRBV18 and TRBJ2-7, is NAGVMQNPRHLVRRRGQEARLRCSPMKGHSHVYWYRQLPEEGLKFMVYLQKENIIDESGMPKERFSAEFPKEGPSILRIQQVVRGDSAAYFCASSPPARSYEQYFGPGTRLTVT.

The rearrangement links TRBV10-3 to TRBJ2-1, with 7 bases aligning to TRBD1. The trim removed 4 bases at V and 0 bases at J, leaving 0 bases unmatched. Germline assignment: CDR1 ENHRY and CDR2 SYGVKD. There are 14 residues in the CDR3. CDR3 protein: CAISGDSSYNEQFF. The CDR3 nucleotides are TGTGCCATCAGTGGGGACAGCTCCTACAATGAGCAGTTCTTC.

V usage is TRBV9 and J usage is TRBJ1-3; 7 bases align to TRBD1. Trimming took 2 bases from V and 4 from J; bases not matched to a gene: 3. From germline, CDR1 is SGDLS and CDR2 YYNGEE. The CDR3 is 14 amino acids. The CDR3 sequence is CASSVTGEGNTIYF. CDR3 sequence (DNA): TGTGCCAGCAGCGTCACAGGGGAGGGAAACACCATATATTTT.

CDR3 nucleotide sequence: TGCGCCGGTGAAACAGTTGGAAACACCATATATTTT. Its protein is CAGETVGNTIYF. The chain couples TRBV5-1 to TRBJ1-3; D uncertain. The germline V and J ends were trimmed by 10 bases and 3 bases, with 11 bases remaining between them. The V gene's germline CDR1 is SGHRS and CDR2 YFSETQ. The CDR3 contains 12 residues.